Given below is one T cell receptor beta chain in context. The V and J ends lost 2 bases and 6 bases respectively, with 8 bases between them. CDR3 length: 13 residues. Germline-derived CDR1 and CDR2 are MNHEY and SVGAGI. This table comes from immunoSEQ multiplex PCR, and its TCRdb copy is limited to in-frame clones, with some not included. The table has around 76,000 clones, around 97% seen once; the top ten hold approximately 0.21%. The entry originates in a study of technical replicates of blood from a handful of donors. The sequenced sample consisted of T cells isolated from PBMCs. This receptor was identified in a human donor in good health. The chain links TRBV6-5 to TRBJ2-1; D perhaps matches TRBD1 (6 bases). CDR3 sequence reads: CASSYVDSNEQFF. CDR3 DNA sequence: TGTGCCAGCAGTTACGTGGACAGCAATGAGCAGTTCTTC.